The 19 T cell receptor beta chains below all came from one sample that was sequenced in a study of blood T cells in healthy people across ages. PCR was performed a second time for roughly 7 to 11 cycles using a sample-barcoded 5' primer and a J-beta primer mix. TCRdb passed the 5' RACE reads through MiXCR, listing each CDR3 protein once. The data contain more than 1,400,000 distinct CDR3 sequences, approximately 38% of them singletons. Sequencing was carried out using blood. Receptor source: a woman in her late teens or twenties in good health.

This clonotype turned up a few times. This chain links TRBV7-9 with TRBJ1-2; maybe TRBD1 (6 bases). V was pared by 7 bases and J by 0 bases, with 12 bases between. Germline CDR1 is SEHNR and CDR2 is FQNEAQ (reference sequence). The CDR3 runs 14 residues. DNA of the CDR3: TGTGCCAGCACGGGGGGCAGGTCTAACTATGGCTACACCTTC. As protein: CASTGGRSNYGYTF.

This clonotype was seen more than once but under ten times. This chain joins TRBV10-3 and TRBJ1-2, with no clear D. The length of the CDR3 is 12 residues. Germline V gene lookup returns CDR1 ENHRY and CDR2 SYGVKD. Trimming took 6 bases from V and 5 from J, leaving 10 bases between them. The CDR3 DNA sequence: TGTGCCATCAGCGGGGAGGGTTATGGCTACACCTTC. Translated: CAISGEGYGYTF.

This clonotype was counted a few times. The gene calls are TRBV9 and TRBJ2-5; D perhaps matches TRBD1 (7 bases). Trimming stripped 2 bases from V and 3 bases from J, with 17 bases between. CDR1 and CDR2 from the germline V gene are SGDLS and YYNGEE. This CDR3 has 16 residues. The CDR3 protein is CASSVDFTGEEETQYF. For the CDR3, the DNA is TGTGCCAGCAGCGTGGACTTCACAGGGGAGGAAGAGACCCAGTACTTC.

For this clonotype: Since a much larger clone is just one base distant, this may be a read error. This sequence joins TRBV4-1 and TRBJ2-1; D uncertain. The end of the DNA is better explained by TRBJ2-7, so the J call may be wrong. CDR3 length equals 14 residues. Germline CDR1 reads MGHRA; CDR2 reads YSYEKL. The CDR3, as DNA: TGCGCCAGCAGCCAAGACACATCCAACAATGAGCAGTACTTC. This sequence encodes CASSQDTSNNEQYF.

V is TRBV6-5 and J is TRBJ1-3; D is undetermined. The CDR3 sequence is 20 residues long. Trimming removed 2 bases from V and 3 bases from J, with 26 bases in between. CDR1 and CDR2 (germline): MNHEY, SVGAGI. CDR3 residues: CASSYRRQRLKHYHGNTIYF. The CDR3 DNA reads TGTGCCAGCAGTTACCGCCGCCAGAGACTGAAGCACTACCATGGAAACACCATATATTTT.

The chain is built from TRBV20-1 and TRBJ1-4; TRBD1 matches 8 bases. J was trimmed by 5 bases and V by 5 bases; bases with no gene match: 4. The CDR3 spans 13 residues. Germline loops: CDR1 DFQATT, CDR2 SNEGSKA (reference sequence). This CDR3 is CSARDRLNEKLFF. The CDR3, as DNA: TGCAGTGCTCGGGACAGGTTAAATGAAAAACTGTTTTTT.

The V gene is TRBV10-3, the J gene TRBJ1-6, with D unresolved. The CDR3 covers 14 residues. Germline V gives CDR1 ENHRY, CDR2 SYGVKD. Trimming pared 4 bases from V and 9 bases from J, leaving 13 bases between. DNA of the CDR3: TGTGCCATCAGTGGAGCGGACCTGATTTCACCCCTCCACTTT. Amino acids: CAISGADLISPLHF.

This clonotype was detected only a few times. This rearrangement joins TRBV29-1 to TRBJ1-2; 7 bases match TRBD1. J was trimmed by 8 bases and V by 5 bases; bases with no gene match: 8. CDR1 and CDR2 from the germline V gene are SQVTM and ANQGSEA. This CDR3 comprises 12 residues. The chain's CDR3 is CSVPDRVGGYTF. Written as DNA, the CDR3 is TGCAGCGTTCCCGACAGGGTAGGAGGCTACACCTTC.

CDR3 sequence reads: CATSDDSYGYTF. CDR3 DNA: TGTGCCACCAGTGACGACAGCTATGGCTACACCTTC. V and J are TRBV24-1 and TRBJ1-2, with D perhaps matching TRBD1 (5 bases). Trimming removed 4 bases from V and 4 bases from J, with 6 bases in between. Per the germline V gene, CDR1 is KGHDR and CDR2 is SFDVKD. This CDR3 comprises 12 residues.

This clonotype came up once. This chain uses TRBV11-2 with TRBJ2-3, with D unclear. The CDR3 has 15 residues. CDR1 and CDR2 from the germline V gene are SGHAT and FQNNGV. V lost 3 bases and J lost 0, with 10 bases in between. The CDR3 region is CASSFARPSTDTQYF. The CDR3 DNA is TGTGCCAGCAGCTTTGCGAGACCGAGCACAGATACGCAGTATTTT.

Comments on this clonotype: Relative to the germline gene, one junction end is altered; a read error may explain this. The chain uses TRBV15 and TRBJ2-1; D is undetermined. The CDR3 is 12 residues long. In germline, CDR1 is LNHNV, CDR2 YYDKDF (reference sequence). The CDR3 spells CVTSRVTNEQFF. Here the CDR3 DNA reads TGTGTCACCAGCAGAGTAACCAATGAGCAGTTCTTC.

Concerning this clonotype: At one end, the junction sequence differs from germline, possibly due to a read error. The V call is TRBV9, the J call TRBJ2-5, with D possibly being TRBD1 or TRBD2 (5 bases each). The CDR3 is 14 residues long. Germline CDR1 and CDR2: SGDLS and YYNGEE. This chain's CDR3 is CAGSSEGLRETQYF. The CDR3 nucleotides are TGTGCCGGCAGCTCCGAGGGGTTGCGGGAGACCCAGTACTTC.

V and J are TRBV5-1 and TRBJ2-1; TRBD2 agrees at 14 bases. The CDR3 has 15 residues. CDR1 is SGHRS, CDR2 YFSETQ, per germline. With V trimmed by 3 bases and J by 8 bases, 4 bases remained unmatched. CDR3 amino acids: CASSWGLAGVDEQFF. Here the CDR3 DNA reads TGCGCCAGCAGCTGGGGACTAGCGGGAGTGGATGAGCAGTTCTTC.

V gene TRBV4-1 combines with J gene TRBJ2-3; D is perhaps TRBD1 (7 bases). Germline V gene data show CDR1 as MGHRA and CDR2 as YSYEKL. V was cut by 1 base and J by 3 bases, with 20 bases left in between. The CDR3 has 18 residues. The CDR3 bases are TGCGCCAGCAGCCAAGGGACCGTACAGGGGACTCAGACAGATACGCAGTATTTT. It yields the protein CASSQGTVQGTQTDTQYF.

CDR3 sequence (DNA): TGCAGTGCTAACACCGGGACTCCCACCGGCGGCTATGGCTACACCTTC. It codes for CSANTGTPTGGYGYTF. The chain recombines TRBV20-1 with TRBJ1-2, with D perhaps matching TRBD1 (5 bases). Germline values: CDR1 DFQATT, CDR2 SNEGSKA (reference sequence). V dropped 4 bases and J dropped 4 bases, with 22 bases sitting between them. CDR3 length equals 16 residues.

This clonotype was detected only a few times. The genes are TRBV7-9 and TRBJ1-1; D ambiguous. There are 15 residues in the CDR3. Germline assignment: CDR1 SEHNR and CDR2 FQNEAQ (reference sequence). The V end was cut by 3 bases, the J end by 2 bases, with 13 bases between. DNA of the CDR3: TGTGCCAGCAGCTTCCTACGAGCCAAAAACACTGAAGCTTTCTTT. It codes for CASSFLRAKNTEAFF.

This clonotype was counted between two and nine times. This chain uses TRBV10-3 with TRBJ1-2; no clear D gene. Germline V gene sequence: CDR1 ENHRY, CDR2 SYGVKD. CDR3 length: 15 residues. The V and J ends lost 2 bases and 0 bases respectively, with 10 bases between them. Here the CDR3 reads CAISELMRANYGYTF. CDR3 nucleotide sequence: TGTGCCATCAGTGAGCTCATGAGGGCTAACTATGGCTACACCTTC.

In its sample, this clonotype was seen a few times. CDR3 amino acids: CASSYIGQGAPKNIQYF. DNA for the CDR3: TGTGCCAGCAGTTATATCGGACAGGGGGCACCCAAAAACATTCAGTACTTC. V and J are TRBV6-2 or TRBV6-3 and TRBJ2-4; 11 bases match TRBD1. This CDR3 spans 17 amino acids. J was trimmed by 2 bases and V by 3 bases; bases with no gene match: 6. The germline V gene encodes CDR1 MNHEY and CDR2 SVGEGT.

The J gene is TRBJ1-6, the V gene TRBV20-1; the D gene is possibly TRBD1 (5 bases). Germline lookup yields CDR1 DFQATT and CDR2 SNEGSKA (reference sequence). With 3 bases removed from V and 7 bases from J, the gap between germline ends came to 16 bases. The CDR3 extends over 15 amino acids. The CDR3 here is CSAREPTVTNSPLHF. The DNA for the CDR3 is TGCAGTGCTAGGGAACCGACAGTCACGAATTCACCCCTCCACTTT.